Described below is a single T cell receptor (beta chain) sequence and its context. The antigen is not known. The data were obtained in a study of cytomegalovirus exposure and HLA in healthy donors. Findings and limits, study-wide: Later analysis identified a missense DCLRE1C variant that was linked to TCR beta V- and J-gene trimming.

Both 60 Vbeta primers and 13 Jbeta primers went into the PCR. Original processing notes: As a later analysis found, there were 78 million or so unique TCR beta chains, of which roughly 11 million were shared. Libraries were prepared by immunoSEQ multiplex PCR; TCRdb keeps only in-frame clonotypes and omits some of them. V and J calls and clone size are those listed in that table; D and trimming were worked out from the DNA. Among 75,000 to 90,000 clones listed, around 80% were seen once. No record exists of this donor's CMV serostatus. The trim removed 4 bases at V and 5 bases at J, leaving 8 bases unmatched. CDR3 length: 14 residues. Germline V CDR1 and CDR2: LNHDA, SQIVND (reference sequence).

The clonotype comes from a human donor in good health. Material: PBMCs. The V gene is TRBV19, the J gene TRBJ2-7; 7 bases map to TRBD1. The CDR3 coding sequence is TGTGCCAGTAGTACCCAACAGGGGTACGACGAGCAGTACTTC. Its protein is CASSTQQGYDEQYF.